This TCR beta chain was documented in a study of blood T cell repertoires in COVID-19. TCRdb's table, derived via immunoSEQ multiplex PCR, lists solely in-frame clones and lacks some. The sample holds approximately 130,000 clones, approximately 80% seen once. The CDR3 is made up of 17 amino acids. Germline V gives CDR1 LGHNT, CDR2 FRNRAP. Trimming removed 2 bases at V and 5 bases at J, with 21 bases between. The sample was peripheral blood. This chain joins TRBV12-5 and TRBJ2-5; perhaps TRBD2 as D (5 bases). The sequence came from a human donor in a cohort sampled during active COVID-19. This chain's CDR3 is CASGLPIKWRVQETQYF. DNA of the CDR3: TGTGCTAGTGGTTTGCCAATCAAGTGGCGGGTGCAGGAGACCCAGTACTTC.